Included here is one TCR beta chain sequence, with context. What it binds is not known. Clones were sequenced by immunoSEQ multiplex PCR, and TCRdb holds only the in-frame ones, with some missing. The sample has about 400,000 clones, over 75% seen once. Trimming pared 4 bases from V and 0 bases from J, leaving 6 bases between. Germline V lookup: CDR1 SNHLY, CDR2 FYNNEI. CDR3 size: 14 residues. Noted treatment: some 20 received Ad26.COV2.S at low or high dose, single or two shots; about 5 received placebo; per-sample allocation not given. Sampling happened 63 days after the first vaccine or placebo injection. Donor was an adult aged 18-55 years in Boston. This entry is derived from a study of Ad26.COV2.S vaccination and SARS-CoV-2 variants. About the study: Intramuscularly, Ad26.COV2.S was given either once or twice, 56 days apart. Study results and limitations: Non-spike TCR breadth showed similarity between vaccine and placebo recipients.

This chain connects TRBV2 to TRBJ2-2; D uncertain. The starting material was peripheral blood, obtained in a trial of Ad26.COV2.S vaccine versus placebo. This sequence was found in a person between 18 and 65 years old who received the Ad26.COV2.S COVID-19 vaccine or a placebo. The CDR3 DNA reads as TGTGCCAGCAGTGCGCGAACGAACACCGGGGAGCTGTTTTTT. Its protein is CASSARTNTGELFF.